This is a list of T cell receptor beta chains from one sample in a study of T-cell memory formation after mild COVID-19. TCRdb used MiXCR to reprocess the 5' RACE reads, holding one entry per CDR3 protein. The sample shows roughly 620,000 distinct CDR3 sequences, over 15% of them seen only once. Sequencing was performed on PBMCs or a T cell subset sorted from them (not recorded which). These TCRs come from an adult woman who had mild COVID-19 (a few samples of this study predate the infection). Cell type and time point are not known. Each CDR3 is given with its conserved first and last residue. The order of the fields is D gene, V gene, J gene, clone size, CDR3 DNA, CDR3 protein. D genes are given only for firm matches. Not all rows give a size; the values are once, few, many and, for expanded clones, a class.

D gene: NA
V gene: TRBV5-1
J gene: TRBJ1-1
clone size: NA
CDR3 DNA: TGCGCCAGCAGCGCCAGGGTGATGGACACTGAAGCTTTCTTT
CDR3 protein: CASSARVMDTEAFF

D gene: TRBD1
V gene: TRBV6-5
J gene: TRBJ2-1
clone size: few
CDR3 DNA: TGTGCCAGCAGTTCCTGGACAGGGCCCGACAATGAGCAGTTCTTC
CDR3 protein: CASSSWTGPDNEQFF

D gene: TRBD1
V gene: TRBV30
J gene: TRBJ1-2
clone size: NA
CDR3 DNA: TGTGCCTGGGCCACGGGGACAGTTGTTAACTATGGCTACACCTTC
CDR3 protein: CAWATGTVVNYGYTF

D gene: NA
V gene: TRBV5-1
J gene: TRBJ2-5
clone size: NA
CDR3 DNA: TGCGCCAGCAGCTTGAGTTGGGGGGCTGACCAAGAGACCCAGTACTTC
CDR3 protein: CASSLSWGADQETQYF

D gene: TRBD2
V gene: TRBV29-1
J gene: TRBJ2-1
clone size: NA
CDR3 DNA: TGCAGCGTCGGACTAGCCCTCCCCTCGGATGAGCAGTTCTTC
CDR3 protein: CSVGLALPSDEQFF

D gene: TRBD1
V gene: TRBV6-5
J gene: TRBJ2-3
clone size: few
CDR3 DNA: TGTGCCAGCAGTCGCACGGGACAGGGGTTGACAGATACGCAGTATTTT
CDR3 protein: CASSRTGQGLTDTQYF

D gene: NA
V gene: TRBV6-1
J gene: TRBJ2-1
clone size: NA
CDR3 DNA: TGTGCCAGCAGTGACAGTGACATATACAATGAGCAGTTCTTC
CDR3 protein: CASSDSDIYNEQFF

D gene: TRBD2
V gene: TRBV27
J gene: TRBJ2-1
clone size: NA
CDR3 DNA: TGTGCCACCCAGGGACTAGCGGGGAACAATGAGCAGTTCTTC
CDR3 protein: CATQGLAGNNEQFF

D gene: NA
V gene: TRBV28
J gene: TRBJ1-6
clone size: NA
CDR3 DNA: TGTGCCAGCAGTTTGAACTCCGGGACATACAATTCACCCCTCCACTTT
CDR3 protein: CASSLNSGTYNSPLHF

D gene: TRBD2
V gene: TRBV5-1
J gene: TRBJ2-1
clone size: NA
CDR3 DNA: TGCGCCAGTAGTTCATTAAGGACTAGCGGGGACTACAATGAGCAGTTCTTC
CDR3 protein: CASSSLRTSGDYNEQFF

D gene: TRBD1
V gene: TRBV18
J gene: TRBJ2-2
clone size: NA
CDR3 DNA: TGTGCCAGCGGGCCCGGACAGGGGAACACCGGGGAGCTGTTTTTT
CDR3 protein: CASGPGQGNTGELFF

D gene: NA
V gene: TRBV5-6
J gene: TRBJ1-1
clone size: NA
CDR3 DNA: TGTGCCAGCAGCAGCGTCTGGGGGGGCGCGATGAACACTGAAGCTTTCTTT
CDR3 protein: CASSSVWGGAMNTEAFF

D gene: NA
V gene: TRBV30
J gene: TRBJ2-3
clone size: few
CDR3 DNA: TGTGCCTGGAGTTGGCGGAGTAGCACAGATACGCAGTATTTT
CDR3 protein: CAWSWRSSTDTQYF

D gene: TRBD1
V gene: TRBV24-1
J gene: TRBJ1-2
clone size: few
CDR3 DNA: TGTGCCACCAGTGATCACAGGGGACTGGATGGCTACACCTTC
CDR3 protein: CATSDHRGLDGYTF

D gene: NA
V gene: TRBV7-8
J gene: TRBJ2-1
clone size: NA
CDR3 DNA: TGTGCCAGCAGCTTAGGATACGCTCTGAGCTCCTACAATGAGCAGTTCTTC
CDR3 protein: CASSLGYALSSYNEQFF

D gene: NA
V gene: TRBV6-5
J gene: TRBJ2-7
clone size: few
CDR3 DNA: TGTGCCAGCAGTTACTATAGGGGTAGCTACGAGCAGTACTTC
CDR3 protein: CASSYYRGSYEQYF

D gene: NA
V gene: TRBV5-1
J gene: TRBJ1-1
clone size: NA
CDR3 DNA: TGCGCCAGCAGCAACGGGGTATGGGCTTTCTTT
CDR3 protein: CASSNGVWAFF

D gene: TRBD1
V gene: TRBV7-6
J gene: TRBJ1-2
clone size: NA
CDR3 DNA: TGTGCCAGCAGCTACCTGGACAGGGCAGGAGGGGGCTACACCTTC
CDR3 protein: CASSYLDRAGGGYTF

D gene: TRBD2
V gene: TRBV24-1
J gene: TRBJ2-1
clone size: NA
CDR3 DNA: TGTGCCACCAGTGATTCCCGGACTAGCCCGAATGAGCAGTTCTTC
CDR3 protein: CATSDSRTSPNEQFF

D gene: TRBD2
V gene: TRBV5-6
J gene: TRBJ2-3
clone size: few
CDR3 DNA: TGTGCCAGCAGCTTCCTTACTAGCGGCCTGCAGTATTTT
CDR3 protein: CASSFLTSGLQYF

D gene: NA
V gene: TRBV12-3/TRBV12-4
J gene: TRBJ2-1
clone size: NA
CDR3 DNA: TGTGCCAGCAGCCCGGGTGTGGGGGAGCAGTTCTTC
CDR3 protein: CASSPGVGEQFF

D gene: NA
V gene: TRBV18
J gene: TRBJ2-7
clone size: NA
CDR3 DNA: TGTGCCAGCTCACCGCCCCAGGTCTCAGGGGAATACGAGCAGTACTTC
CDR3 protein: CASSPPQVSGEYEQYF

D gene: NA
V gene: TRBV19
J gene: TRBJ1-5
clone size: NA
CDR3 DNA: TGTGCCAGTAGTACCACGTGGGGCAGCAATCAGCCCCAGCATTTT
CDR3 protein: CASSTTWGSNQPQHF

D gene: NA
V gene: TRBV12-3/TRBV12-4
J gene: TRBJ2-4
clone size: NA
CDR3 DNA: TGTGCCAGCAGTTTTTCGTACGGGGGCGGGAGCGATTTTGGTACCAAAAACATTCAGTACTTC
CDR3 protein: CASSFSYGGGSDFGTKNIQYF

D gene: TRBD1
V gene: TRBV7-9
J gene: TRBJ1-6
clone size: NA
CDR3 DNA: TGTGCCAGCAGCTTCCCTACTACGGGACAGGGAGGATCACCCCTCCACTTT
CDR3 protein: CASSFPTTGQGGSPLHF

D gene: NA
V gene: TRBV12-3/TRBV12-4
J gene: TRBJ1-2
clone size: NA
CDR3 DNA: TGTGCCAGCAGTTTGGCGAGGAAAGCTGTCTTC
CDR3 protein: CASSLARKAVF

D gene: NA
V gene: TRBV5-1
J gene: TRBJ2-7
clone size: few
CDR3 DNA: TGCGCCAGCAGCTCCGGACAGAACCGATACTACGAGCAGTACTTC
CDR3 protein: CASSSGQNRYYEQYF

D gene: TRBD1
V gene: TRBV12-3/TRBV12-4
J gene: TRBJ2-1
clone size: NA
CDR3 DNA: TGTGCCAGCAGTTTGGTTGACAGGGGTGATGAGCAGTTCTTC
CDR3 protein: CASSLVDRGDEQFF

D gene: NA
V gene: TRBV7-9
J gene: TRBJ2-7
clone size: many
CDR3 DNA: TGTGCCAGCAGCCCCGGACCCAGGGGAGAGCAGTACTTC
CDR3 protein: CASSPGPRGEQYF

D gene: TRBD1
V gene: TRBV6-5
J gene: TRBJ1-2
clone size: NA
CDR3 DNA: TGTGCCAGCAGAACCGGGACAGGGGTGGTCTATGGCTACACCTTC
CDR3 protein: CASRTGTGVVYGYTF

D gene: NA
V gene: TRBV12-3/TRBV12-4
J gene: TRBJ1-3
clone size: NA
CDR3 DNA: TGTGCCAGCAGTGGCTCCGGACCCTCTGGAAACACCATATATTTT
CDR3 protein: CASSGSGPSGNTIYF

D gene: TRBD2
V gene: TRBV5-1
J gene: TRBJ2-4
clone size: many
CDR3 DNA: TGCGCCAGCAGCCTTAGCGGGGGGGCGGACATTCAGTACTTC
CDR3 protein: CASSLSGGADIQYF

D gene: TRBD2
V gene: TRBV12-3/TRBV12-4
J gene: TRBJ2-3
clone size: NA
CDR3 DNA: TGTGCCAGCAGTTTTACTAGCGGGAGGTTCACAGATACGCAGTATTTT
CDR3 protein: CASSFTSGRFTDTQYF

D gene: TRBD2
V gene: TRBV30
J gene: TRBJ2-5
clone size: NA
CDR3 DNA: TGTGCCTGGTCGATGCTAGCGGGGGGGCCGGGAGAGACCCAGTACTTC
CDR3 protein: CAWSMLAGGPGETQYF

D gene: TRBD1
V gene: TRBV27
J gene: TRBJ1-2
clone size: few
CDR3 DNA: TGTGCCAGCAGTTTATCGGGGACAGTTTGGGGCTATGGCTACACCTTC
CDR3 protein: CASSLSGTVWGYGYTF

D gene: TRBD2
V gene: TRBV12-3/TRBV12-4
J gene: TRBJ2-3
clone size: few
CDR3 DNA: TGTGCCAGCAGTCCCTGGACTAGAGAGACAGATACGCAGTATTTT
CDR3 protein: CASSPWTRETDTQYF

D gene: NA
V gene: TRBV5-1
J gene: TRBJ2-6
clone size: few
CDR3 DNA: TGCGCCAGCAGCTCTGCGATGACCTCTGGGGCCAACGTCCTGACTTTC
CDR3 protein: CASSSAMTSGANVLTF

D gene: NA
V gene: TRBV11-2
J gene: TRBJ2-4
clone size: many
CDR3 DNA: TGTGCCAGCAGCTCCCGCTCAGCAGGGATACCGTACTTC
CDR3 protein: CASSSRSAGIPYF

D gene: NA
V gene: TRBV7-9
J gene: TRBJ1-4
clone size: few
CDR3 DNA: TGTGCCAGCGGGACGCAGGGGGAAAAACTGTTTTTT
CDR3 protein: CASGTQGEKLFF

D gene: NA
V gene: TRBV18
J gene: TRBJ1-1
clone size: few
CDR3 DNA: TGTGCCAGCTTGAAAGGATTAAGGAACACTGAAGCTTTCTTT
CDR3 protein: CASLKGLRNTEAFF

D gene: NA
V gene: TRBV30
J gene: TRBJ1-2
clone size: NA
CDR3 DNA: TGTGCCTGGAGCAAGGGAGGGTATGGCTACACCTTC
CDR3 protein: CAWSKGGYGYTF

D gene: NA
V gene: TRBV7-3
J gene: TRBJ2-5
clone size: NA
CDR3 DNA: TGTGCCAGCAGGCCTGGGGGGCCCCAAGAGACCCAGTACTTC
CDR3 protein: CASRPGGPQETQYF

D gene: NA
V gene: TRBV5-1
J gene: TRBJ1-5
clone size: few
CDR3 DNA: TGCGCCAGCAGCGCAGACGGGGGCAATCAGCCCCAGCATTTT
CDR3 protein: CASSADGGNQPQHF

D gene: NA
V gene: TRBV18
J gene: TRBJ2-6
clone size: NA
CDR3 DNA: TGTGCCAGCTCAACAACGACAGCAATAAGCTCTGGGGCCAACGTCCTGACTTTC
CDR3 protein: CASSTTTAISSGANVLTF

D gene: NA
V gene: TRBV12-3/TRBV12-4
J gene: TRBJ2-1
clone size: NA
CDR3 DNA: TGTGCCAGTCTCGGAGGGGGCAATGAGCAGTTCTTC
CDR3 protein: CASLGGGNEQFF

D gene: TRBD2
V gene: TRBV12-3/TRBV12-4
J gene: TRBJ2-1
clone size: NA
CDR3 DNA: TGTGCCAGCCTCAGCGGGGGCCCATACGAGCAGTTCTTC
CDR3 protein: CASLSGGPYEQFF

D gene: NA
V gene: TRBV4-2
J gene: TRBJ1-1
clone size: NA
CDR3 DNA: TGTGCCAGCAGCCAAGATCTAGTGGGAAACACTGAAGCTTTCTTT
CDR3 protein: CASSQDLVGNTEAFF

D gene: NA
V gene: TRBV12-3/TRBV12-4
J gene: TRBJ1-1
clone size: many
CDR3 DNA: TGTGCCAGCAGAACAGGGCTGGGCACTGAAGCTTTCTTT
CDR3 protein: CASRTGLGTEAFF

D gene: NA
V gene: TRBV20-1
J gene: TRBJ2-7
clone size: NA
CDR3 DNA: TGCAGTGCTAGAAGGGACAACTCCTACGAGCAGTACTTC
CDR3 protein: CSARRDNSYEQYF